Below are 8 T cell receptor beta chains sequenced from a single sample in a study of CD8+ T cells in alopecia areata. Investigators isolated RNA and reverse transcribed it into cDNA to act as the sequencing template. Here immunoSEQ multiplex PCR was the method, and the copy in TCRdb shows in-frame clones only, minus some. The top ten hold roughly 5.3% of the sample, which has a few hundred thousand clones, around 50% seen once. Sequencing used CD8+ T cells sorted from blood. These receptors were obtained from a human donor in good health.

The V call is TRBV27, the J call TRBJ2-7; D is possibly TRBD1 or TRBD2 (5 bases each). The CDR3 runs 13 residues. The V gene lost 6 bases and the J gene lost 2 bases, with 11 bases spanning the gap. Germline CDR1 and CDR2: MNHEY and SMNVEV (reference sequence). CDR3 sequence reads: CASSGTGTYEQYF. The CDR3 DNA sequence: TGTGCCAGCAGCGGGACGGGAACCTACGAGCAGTACTTC.

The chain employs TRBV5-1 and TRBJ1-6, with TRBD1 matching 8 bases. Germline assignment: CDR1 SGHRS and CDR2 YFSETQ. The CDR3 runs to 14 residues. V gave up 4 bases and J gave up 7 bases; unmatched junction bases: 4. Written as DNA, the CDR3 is TGCGCCAGCAGCATCGGGACAGGCAATTCACCCCTCCACTTT. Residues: CASSIGTGNSPLHF. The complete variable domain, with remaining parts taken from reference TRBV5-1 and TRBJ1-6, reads KAGVTQTPRYLIKTRGQQVTLSCSPISGHRSVSWYQQTPGQGLQFLFEYFSETQRNKGNFPGRFSGRQFSNSRSEMNVSTLELGDSALYLCASSIGTGNSPLHFGNGTRLTVT.

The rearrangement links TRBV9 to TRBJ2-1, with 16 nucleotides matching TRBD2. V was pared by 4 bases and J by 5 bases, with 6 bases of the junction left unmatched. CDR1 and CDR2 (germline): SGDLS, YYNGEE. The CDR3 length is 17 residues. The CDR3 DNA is TGTGCCAGCAGCCCGGGACTAGCGGGGGGGATACACAATGAGCAGTTCTTC. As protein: CASSPGLAGGIHNEQFF.

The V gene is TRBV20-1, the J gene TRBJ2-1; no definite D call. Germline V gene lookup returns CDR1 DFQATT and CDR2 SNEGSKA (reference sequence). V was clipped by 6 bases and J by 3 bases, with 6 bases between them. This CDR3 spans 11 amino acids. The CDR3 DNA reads TGCAGTGCCCCGGACTACAATGAGCAGTTCTTC. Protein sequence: CSAPDYNEQFF.

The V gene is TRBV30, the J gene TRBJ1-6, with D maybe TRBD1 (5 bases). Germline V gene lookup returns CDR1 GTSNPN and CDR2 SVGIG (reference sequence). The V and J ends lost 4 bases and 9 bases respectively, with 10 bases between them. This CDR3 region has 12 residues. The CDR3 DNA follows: TGTGCCTGGACAGGGTGGGCTTCACCCCTCCACTTT. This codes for CAWTGWASPLHF.

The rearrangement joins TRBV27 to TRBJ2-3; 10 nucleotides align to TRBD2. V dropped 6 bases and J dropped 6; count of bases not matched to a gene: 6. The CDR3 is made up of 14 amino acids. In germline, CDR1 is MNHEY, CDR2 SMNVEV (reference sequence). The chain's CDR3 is CASSYGAGGDTQYF. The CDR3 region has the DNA TGTGCCAGCAGCTATGGAGCGGGGGGGGATACGCAGTATTTT.

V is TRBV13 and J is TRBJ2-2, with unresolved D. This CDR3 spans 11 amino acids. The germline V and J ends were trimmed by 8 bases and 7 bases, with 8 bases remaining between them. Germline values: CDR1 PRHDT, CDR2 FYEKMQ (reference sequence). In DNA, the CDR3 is TGTGCCAGCTCAGCTCTCGGGGAGCTGTTTTTT. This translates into CASSALGELFF.

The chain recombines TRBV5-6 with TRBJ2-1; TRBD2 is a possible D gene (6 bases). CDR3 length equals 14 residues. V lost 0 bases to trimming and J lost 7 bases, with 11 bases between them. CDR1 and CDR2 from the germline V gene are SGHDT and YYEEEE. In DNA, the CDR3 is TGTGCCAGCAGCTTGGTGACTAGTAAGAATGAGCAGTTCTTC. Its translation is CASSLVTSKNEQFF.